These 20 T cell receptor beta chains originate from one sample sequenced in a study of patients and donors after allogeneic stem cell transplantation. TCRdb re-called the RT-PCR reads through MiXCR, storing one row per CDR3 protein. The table lists under 200,000 distinct CDR3 sequences, 30% of them singletons. Sequencing was performed on blood, either unsorted or a sorted T cell fraction (not recorded which). The receptor source for this set is a human donor who was either an allogeneic HSCT recipient or a stem cell or donor lymphocyte infusion donor (not recorded which). It is not recorded whose cells these are; they may come from a transplant donor.

The chain is built from TRBV4-3 and TRBJ2-1; 10 bases are a match to TRBD2. This CDR3 has 16 residues. Germline values: CDR1 LGHNA, CDR2 YSLEER. With 0 bases clipped from V and 6 bases from J, the junction kept 5 bases outside the gene matches. For the CDR3, the DNA is TGCGCCAGCAGCCAAGATGGGGCTAGCGGGAGCAATGAGCAGTTCTTC. Amino acids: CASSQDGASGSNEQFF.

The rearrangement links TRBV7-6 to TRBJ2-3; 10 bases agree with TRBD1. Trimming cost V 0 bases and J 2 bases; bases outside gene matches: 5. This CDR3 has 17 amino acids. Germline CDR1 reads SGHVS; CDR2 reads FNYEAQ. This CDR3 reads CASSLAGTGVDTDTQYF. The DNA of the CDR3 is TGTGCCAGCAGCTTAGCGGGGACAGGGGTTGACACAGATACGCAGTATTTT. The whole variable domain, filled in from reference TRBV7-6 and TRBJ2-3, reads GAGVSQSPRYKVTKRGQDVALRCDPISGHVSLYWYRQALGQGPEFLTYFNYEAQQDKSGLPNDRFSAERPEGSISTLTIQRTEQRDSAMYRCASSLAGTGVDTDTQYFGPGTRLTVL.

This clonotype was counted a few times. The J gene is TRBJ2-1, the V gene TRBV12-3 or TRBV12-4; a weak D match, TRBD2 (6 bases). V dropped 2 bases and J dropped 1 base, with 15 bases sitting between them. This CDR3 has 17 residues. The CDR3 spells CASSLNPLASSYNEQFF. CDR3 nucleotides: TGTGCCAGCAGTTTAAACCCTCTAGCGTCGTCCTACAATGAGCAGTTCTTC.

This clonotype has only a few counts. This chain joins TRBV7-2 and TRBJ1-4, with D possibly matching TRBD1 (6 bases). V was cut by 5 bases and J by 0 bases, with 10 bases left in between. Germline loops: CDR1 SGHTA, CDR2 FQGNSA. The CDR3 contains 15 residues. In DNA form, the CDR3 reads TGTGCCAGCAGCATGCCAGGGGCAACTAATGAAAAACTGTTTTTT. Encoded protein: CASSMPGATNEKLFF.

The CDR3 loop is CASSSFGGQPQHF. DNA of the CDR3: TGCGCCAGCAGCTCGTTCGGGGGCCAGCCCCAGCATTTT. J is TRBJ1-5 and V is TRBV5-1; tentatively, D is TRBD1 (6 bases). Germline CDR1 SGHRS, CDR2 YFSETQ. Deletions cut 3 bases from V and 7 bases from J, with 11 bases between. This CDR3 spans 13 amino acids. The entire variable domain, with the rest obtained from reference TRBV5-1 and TRBJ1-5, is as follows: KAGVTQTPRYLIKTRGQQVTLSCSPISGHRSVSWYQQTPGQGLQFLFEYFSETQRNKGNFPGRFSGRQFSNSRSEMNVSTLELGDSALYLCASSSFGGQPQHFGDGTRLSIL.

V is TRBV10-3 and J is TRBJ2-7, with D tentatively TRBD1 (6 bases). Trimming cost V 4 bases and J 5 bases, with 12 bases left between them. Germline CDR1 and CDR2: ENHRY and SYGVKD. CDR3 length: 13 amino acids. The CDR3 coding sequence is TGTGCCATCAGTGGGGGGCTCGGGGACGAGCAGTACTTC. Translated, it gives CAISGGLGDEQYF.

The rearrangement uses TRBV12-3 or TRBV12-4 and TRBJ2-3, with TRBD2 matching over 7 bases. The V and J ends lost 7 bases and 6 bases, in that order; junction bases with no gene match: 10. The CDR3 sequence is 14 residues long. CDR3 amino acids: CASTFWEGQDTQYF. CDR3 nucleotide sequence: TGTGCCAGCACCTTTTGGGAGGGCCAGGATACGCAGTATTTT.

V usage is TRBV20-1 and J usage is TRBJ1-1, with a possible D match to TRBD1 (6 bases). This CDR3 spans 13 amino acids. Trimming took off 5 bases at V and 5 bases at J, with 15 bases between the two ends. The germline V gene encodes CDR1 DFQATT and CDR2 SNEGSKA (reference sequence). The CDR3 DNA is TGCAGTGCTTTTTACAGGGTACGGACTGAAGCTTTCTTT. Translated, it gives CSAFYRVRTEAFF.

The chain combines TRBV6-5 with TRBJ2-1; D possibly corresponds to TRBD2 (6 bases). Germline-derived CDR1 and CDR2 are MNHEY and SVGAGI. With 3 bases removed from V and 5 bases from J, the gap between germline ends came to 14 bases. This CDR3 spans 15 amino acids. CDR3 protein: CASSYSGGDHNEQFF. CDR3 DNA sequence: TGTGCCAGCAGTTATAGCGGAGGCGACCACAATGAGCAGTTCTTC.

The chain has TRBV11-3 and TRBJ2-6; 8 positions agree with TRBD1. V gave up 4 bases and J gave up 4 bases; unmatched junction bases: 3. The CDR3 extends over 15 amino acids. Germline values: CDR1 SGHNT, CDR2 YENEEA. CDR3 in amino acids: CASSSTGAGANVLTF. DNA for the CDR3: TGTGCCAGCAGCTCGACAGGGGCAGGGGCCAACGTCCTGACTTTC.

In its sample, this clonotype was seen a few times. The gene calls are TRBV15 and TRBJ2-3; D is unresolved. Germline CDR1 is LNHNV and CDR2 is YYDKDF (reference sequence). V was clipped by 7 bases and J by 2 bases, with 7 bases between them. There are 12 residues in the CDR3. Here the CDR3 reads CATMGFTDTQYF. DNA for the CDR3: TGTGCCACCATGGGATTCACAGATACGCAGTATTTT.

This clonotype was picked up many times. V usage is TRBV6-5 and J usage is TRBJ1-1; 10 nucleotides agree with TRBD1. Germline V CDR1 and CDR2: MNHEY, SVGAGI. The CDR3 sequence is 17 residues long. The V and J ends lost 0 bases and 3 bases, in that order; junction bases with no gene match: 7. Here the CDR3 DNA reads TGTGCCAGCAGTTACTCAAGGGACAGGGGTGTGTACACTGAAGCTTTCTTT. It is translated as CASSYSRDRGVYTEAFF.

This clonotype has just a few counts. The chain couples TRBV11-2 to TRBJ1-2; 12 nucleotides agree with TRBD1. Germline V CDR1 and CDR2: SGHAT, FQNNGV. V was clipped by 4 bases and J by 5 bases; unmatched bases: 2. The CDR3 has 14 residues. The CDR3 coding sequence is TGTGCCAGCAGCTCGGGACAGGGGGCTTATGGCTACACCTTC. It is translated as CASSSGQGAYGYTF.

This clonotype has only one observation. This sequence joins TRBV20-1 and TRBJ1-5; no definite D call. Trimming cost V 7 bases and J 3 bases, with 10 bases left between them. Germline CDR1 and CDR2: DFQATT and SNEGSKA (reference sequence). This CDR3 has 12 amino acids. CDR3 amino acids: CSDNVNNQPQHF. The DNA of the CDR3 is TGCAGTGACAATGTGAACAATCAGCCCCAGCATTTT.

This clonotype was observed a few times. The chain joins TRBV5-1 to TRBJ2-1, with D possibly TRBD2 on 6 matching bases. The CDR3 totals 14 residues. Deletions cut 2 bases from V and 10 bases from J, with 16 bases between. CDR1 is SGHRS and CDR2 is YFSETQ in the germline V gene. Here the CDR3 reads CASSLLAEAGEQFF. The DNA for the CDR3 is TGCGCCAGCAGCTTATTAGCGGAGGCGGGGGAGCAGTTCTTC.

The genes are TRBV28 and TRBJ1-6, with D perhaps matching TRBD1 (5 bases). This CDR3 region has 16 residues. Trimming shortened V by 5 bases and J by 9 bases, and 20 bases separated the two germline ends. Germline V gene data show CDR1 as MDHEN and CDR2 as SYDVKM. CDR3 loop: CASSIEEGKGRSPLHF. The CDR3 bases are TGTGCCAGCAGTATAGAGGAAGGGAAGGGACGTTCACCCCTCCACTTT.

A word on this clonotype: At one boundary the junction diverges from the germline segment, which might be a read error. The rearrangement links TRBV4-3 to TRBJ2-5; a possible D gene is TRBD1 (6 bases). Germline loops: CDR1 LGHNA, CDR2 YSLEER. The CDR3 contains 16 residues. The CDR3 bases are TGCGCCATCAGCCAAGACATAGGACAGACTAAAGAGACCCAGTACTTC. Protein: CAISQDIGQTKETQYF.

The table lists this clonotype with a few counts. The chain carries TRBV6-6 and TRBJ2-1; 11 nucleotides match TRBD2. The germline V gene encodes CDR1 MNHNY and CDR2 SVGAGI (reference sequence). This CDR3 comprises 19 residues. The V and J ends lost 2 bases and 0 bases, in that order; junction bases with no gene match: 9. CDR3 DNA sequence: TGTGCCAGCAGTTACGTAGCGGGAGGGCCCGACGCCTCCTACAATGAGCAGTTCTTC. The encoded protein is CASSYVAGGPDASYNEQFF.

The rearrangement joins TRBV12-3 or TRBV12-4 to TRBJ2-5; a possible D gene is TRBD2 (6 bases). CDR3 length: 12 amino acids. The V end was cut by 5 bases, the J end by 5 bases, with 9 bases between. DNA for the CDR3: TGTGCCAGCAGTACGGGAGCTGAGACCCAGTACTTC. Amino acid sequence: CASSTGAETQYF.

This clonotype was recorded many times. The chain combines TRBV12-3 or TRBV12-4 with TRBJ1-5; D call uncertain. The CDR3 loop spans 14 amino acids. V lost 3 bases and J lost 3, with 9 bases in between. CDR3 nucleotide sequence: TGTGCCAGCAGTTTGGACGGTCTCAATCAGCCCCAGCATTTT. Amino acids: CASSLDGLNQPQHF.